A selection of T cell receptor beta chains follows, all from one sample in a study of cytomegalovirus exposure and HLA in healthy donors. Sequencing was performed with immunoSEQ multiplex PCR; in TCRdb, only in-frame clones are kept and a portion is missing. In all, the sample yields about 48,000 clones. The sequencing input was PBMCs. The receptors originated from a woman aged 40 to 55 in good health and CMV-seronegative. Each CDR3 is given with its conserved first and last residue. The D gene is left open where the match is weak.

j_call | v_call | d_call | cdr3_aa | cdr3_nt
TRBJ1-5 | TRBV19 | . | CASRDFIRGYSGQPQHF | TGTGCCAGTAGGGATTTCATCCGGGGGTATTCAGGTCAGCCCCAGCATTTT
TRBJ1-3 | TRBV5-1 | . | CASSFNGGGGGNTIYF | TGCGCCAGCAGCTTTAATGGCGGGGGAGGAGGAAACACCATATATTTT
TRBJ1-4 | TRBV30 | TRBD1 | CAGSVPGTVGAKLFF | TGTGCCGGGAGTGTACCCGGGACAGTAGGGGCAAAACTGTTTTTT
TRBJ2-7 | TRBV9 | . | CASSLRDTGSSYEQCF | TGTGCCAGCAGTCTCCGGGACACAGGAAGTTCCTACGAGCAGTGCTTC
TRBJ1-4 | TRBV7-6 | . | CASSPAPAANEKLFF | TGTGCCAGCAGCCCGGCCCCTGCGGCTAATGAAAAACTGTTTTTT
TRBJ2-2 | TRBV4-3 | TRBD1 | CASSRTTPTGTGELFF | TGCGCCAGCAGCCGCACCACCCCGACAGGGACCGGGGAGCTGTTTTTT
TRBJ1-2 | TRBV7-3 | TRBD1 | CASSSGGSYGYTF | TGTGCCAGCAGCTCAGGGGGATCCTATGGCTACACCTTC
TRBJ1-2 | TRBV9 | . | CASSVTRGGSRGYTF | TGTGCCAGCAGCGTAACAAGGGGAGGCTCGAGGGGCTACACCTTC
TRBJ2-2 | TRBV5-4 | . | CASSVGGRGGSAGELFF | TGTGCCAGCAGCGTGGGGGGTCGCGGGGGCTCGGCCGGGGAGCTGTTTTTT
TRBJ1-2 | TRBV4-1 | TRBD1 | CASSQLGTEVPGYTF | TGCGCCAGCAGCCAGCTCGGGACAGAAGTTCCTGGCTACACCTTC
TRBJ2-7 | TRBV5-6 | . | CASSFLNRAYEQYF | TGTGCCAGCAGCTTTTTGAACAGAGCCTACGAGCAGTACTTC
TRBJ1-5 | TRBV30 | . | CAWSRGFNQPQHF | TGTGCCTGGAGCCGGGGGTTCAATCAGCCCCAGCATTTT
TRBJ1-1 | TRBV29-1 | . | CSVDFRQAKNTEAFF | TGCAGCGTTGACTTCCGACAGGCTAAGAACACTGAAGCTTTCTTT
TRBJ1-6 | TRBV7-9 | TRBD1 | CASSKKEGAGSPLHF | TGTGCCAGCAGTAAAAAAGAGGGGGCGGGTTCACCCCTCCACTTT
TRBJ2-7 | TRBV4-1 | TRBD2 | CASSPEGLAFYEQYF | TGCGCCAGCAGCCCTGAGGGACTAGCTTTCTACGAGCAGTACTTC
TRBJ2-7 | TRBV15 | . | CATSRDERAYEQYF | TGTGCCACCAGCAGAGATGAGAGAGCCTACGAGCAGTACTTC
TRBJ2-3 | TRBV4-3 | TRBD2 | CASSQDLAGGPDTQYF | TGCGCCAGCAGCCAAGATTTAGCGGGGGGGCCAGATACGCAGTATTTT
TRBJ2-2 | TRBV19 | . | CASSPGTTNTGELFF | TGTGCCAGTAGTCCCGGGACAACGAACACCGGGGAGCTGTTTTTT
TRBJ2-7 | TRBV1 | . | CTSSQALAGGFEQYF | TGCACCAGCAGCCAAGCACTAGCGGGAGGGTTCGAGCAGTACTTC
TRBJ1-5 | TRBV2 | . | CASSEQAPGEPQHF | TGTGCCAGCAGTGAGCAGGCACCGGGGGAGCCCCAGCATTTT
TRBJ2-1 | TRBV12-5 | TRBD2 | CASGPGLAGDNEQFF | TGTGCTAGTGGTCCCGGACTAGCGGGGGACAATGAGCAGTTCTTC
TRBJ2-7 | TRBV4-1 | TRBD1 | CASSRYQTGDNEQYF | TGCGCCAGCAGCCGCTATCAGACAGGGGACAACGAGCAGTACTTC
TRBJ1-6 | TRBV5-1 | TRBD1 | CASRLGTDPGGNSPLHF | TGCGCCAGCAGACTTGGGACAGACCCCGGGGGTAATTCACCCCTCCACTTT
TRBJ1-5 | TRBV19 | TRBD1 | CASSSRGGSSNQPQHF | TGTGCCAGTAGTTCCCGAGGGGGCAGTAGCAATCAGCCCCAGCATTTT
TRBJ2-7 | TRBV6-1 | TRBD1 | CASSSQGQAYEQYF | TGTGCCAGCAGTTCCCAAGGACAGGCCTACGAGCAGTACTTC
TRBJ2-5 | TRBV29-1 | . | CSAEQGRETQYF | TGCAGCGCCGAACAGGGTCGGGAGACCCAGTACTTC
TRBJ2-1 | TRBV5-1 | . | CASSRARGSIHEQFF | TGCGCCAGCAGCCGCGCGCGGGGCTCTATCCATGAGCAGTTCTTC
TRBJ2-7 | TRBV7-8 | . | CASSLAQGNEQYF | TGTGCCAGCAGCTTGGCGCAGGGTAACGAGCAGTACTTC
TRBJ1-2 | TRBV11-2 | TRBD1 | CASSPGGGYTF | TGTGCCAGCAGCCCAGGGGGCGGCTACACCTTC
TRBJ1-1 | TRBV10-3 | TRBD1 | CAISEGQGTEAFF | TGTGCCATCAGTGAGGGACAGGGCACTGAAGCTTTCTTT
TRBJ2-1 | TRBV5-6 | TRBD1 | CASSSIPGQGNEQFF | TGTGCCAGCAGCTCGATACCGGGACAGGGGAATGAGCAGTTCTTC
TRBJ2-5 | TRBV7-3 | TRBD1 | CASSPGQGQEQYF | TGTGCCAGCAGCCCGGGACAGGGGCAAGAGCAGTACTTC
TRBJ1-2 | TRBV18 | . | CASSPGDIGYGYTF | TGTGCCAGCTCACCGGGGGACATCGGCTATGGCTACACCTTC
TRBJ1-2 | TRBV11-3 | . | CASSRGGDYGYTF | TGTGCCAGCAGCCGGGGGGGTGACTATGGCTACACCTTC
TRBJ2-6 | TRBV29-1 | TRBD1 | CSVRPDRAGGANVLTF | TGCAGCGTGCGCCCGGACAGGGCAGGGGGGGCCAACGTCCTGACTTTC
TRBJ1-1 | TRBV5-4 | . | CASSFLDPNTEAFF | TGTGCCAGCAGCTTTCTAGACCCGAACACTGAAGCTTTCTTT
TRBJ2-5 | TRBV19 | TRBD2 | CASSGEGGGETQYF | TGTGCCAGTAGTGGGGAGGGTGGAGGGGAGACCCAGTACTTC
TRBJ1-1 | TRBV6-1 | TRBD1 | CASSEARGRTEAFF | TGTGCCAGCAGTGAAGCGAGGGGGCGGACTGAAGCTTTCTTT
TRBJ2-6 | TRBV9 | TRBD2 | CASSVNPRGGSSGANVLTF | TGTGCCAGCAGCGTAAATCCCCGGGGGGGGAGCTCTGGGGCCAACGTCCTGACTTTC
TRBJ2-7 | TRBV5-1 | TRBD1 | CASSPRTGDGEQYF | TGCGCCAGCAGCCCGAGGACAGGGGATGGCGAGCAGTACTTC
TRBJ2-7 | TRBV5-1 | TRBD1 | CASSPGGTGAYEQYF | TGCGCCAGCAGCCCCGGGGGGACAGGGGCCTACGAGCAGTACTTC
TRBJ2-1 | TRBV29-1 | TRBD2 | CSVERPSGRIYNEQFF | TGCAGCGTTGAAAGGCCTAGCGGGAGGATCTACAATGAGCAGTTCTTC
TRBJ2-2 | TRBV7-6 | TRBD1 | CASSLRGGQGDTGELFF | TGTGCCAGCAGCTTAAGGGGCGGTCAGGGGGACACCGGGGAGCTGTTTTTT
TRBJ2-3 | TRBV11-2 | . | CASSADWSTDTQYF | TGTGCCAGCAGCGCGGACTGGAGCACAGATACGCAGTATTTT
TRBJ2-7 | TRBV19 | TRBD1 | CASSISMGQLYEQYF | TGTGCCAGTAGTATTTCAATGGGACAGCTATACGAGCAGTACTTC
TRBJ2-3 | TRBV7-6 | . | CASSLSASPAQYF | TGTGCCAGCAGCTTAAGTGCTAGCCCAGCTCAGTATTTT
TRBJ1-5 | TRBV6-5 | TRBD1 | CASSTHRGSNQPQHF | TGTGCCAGCAGTACCCACAGGGGAAGCAATCAGCCCCAGCATTTT
TRBJ2-7 | TRBV5-4 | TRBD1 | CASSLRQGADVYEQYF | TGTGCCAGCAGCTTGCGACAGGGGGCGGACGTCTACGAGCAGTACTTC
TRBJ1-6 | TRBV6-4 | TRBD1 | CASSSIQGADSPLHF | TGTGCCAGCAGTTCTATTCAGGGGGCGGATTCACCCCTCCACTTT